This paragraph covers one T cell receptor beta chain sequence. TCRdb's table, derived via immunoSEQ multiplex PCR, lists solely in-frame clones and lacks some. Found here are 45,000 to 60,000 clones, approximately 92% of them singletons; the top ten hold around 0.68%. V gave up 4 bases and J gave up 4 bases, with 33 bases separating them. Per germline, CDR1 MNHEY and CDR2 SMNVEV (reference sequence). The CDR3 extends over 21 amino acids. These data belong to a study of T cell changes during pregnancy in multiple sclerosis. The V call is TRBV27, the J call TRBJ2-3, with D perhaps matching TRBD2 (9 bases). The sequencing used CD4+ T cells from peripheral blood mononuclear cells, collected in the third trimester of pregnancy. The source is a female donor with multiple sclerosis, enrolled in a pregnancy study. CDR3 DNA sequence: TGTGCCAGCAGTTCACCCAACCGACAGGGGACTAGCACAGACCGACCAGATACGCAGTATTTT. It translates to CASSSPNRQGTSTDRPDTQYF.